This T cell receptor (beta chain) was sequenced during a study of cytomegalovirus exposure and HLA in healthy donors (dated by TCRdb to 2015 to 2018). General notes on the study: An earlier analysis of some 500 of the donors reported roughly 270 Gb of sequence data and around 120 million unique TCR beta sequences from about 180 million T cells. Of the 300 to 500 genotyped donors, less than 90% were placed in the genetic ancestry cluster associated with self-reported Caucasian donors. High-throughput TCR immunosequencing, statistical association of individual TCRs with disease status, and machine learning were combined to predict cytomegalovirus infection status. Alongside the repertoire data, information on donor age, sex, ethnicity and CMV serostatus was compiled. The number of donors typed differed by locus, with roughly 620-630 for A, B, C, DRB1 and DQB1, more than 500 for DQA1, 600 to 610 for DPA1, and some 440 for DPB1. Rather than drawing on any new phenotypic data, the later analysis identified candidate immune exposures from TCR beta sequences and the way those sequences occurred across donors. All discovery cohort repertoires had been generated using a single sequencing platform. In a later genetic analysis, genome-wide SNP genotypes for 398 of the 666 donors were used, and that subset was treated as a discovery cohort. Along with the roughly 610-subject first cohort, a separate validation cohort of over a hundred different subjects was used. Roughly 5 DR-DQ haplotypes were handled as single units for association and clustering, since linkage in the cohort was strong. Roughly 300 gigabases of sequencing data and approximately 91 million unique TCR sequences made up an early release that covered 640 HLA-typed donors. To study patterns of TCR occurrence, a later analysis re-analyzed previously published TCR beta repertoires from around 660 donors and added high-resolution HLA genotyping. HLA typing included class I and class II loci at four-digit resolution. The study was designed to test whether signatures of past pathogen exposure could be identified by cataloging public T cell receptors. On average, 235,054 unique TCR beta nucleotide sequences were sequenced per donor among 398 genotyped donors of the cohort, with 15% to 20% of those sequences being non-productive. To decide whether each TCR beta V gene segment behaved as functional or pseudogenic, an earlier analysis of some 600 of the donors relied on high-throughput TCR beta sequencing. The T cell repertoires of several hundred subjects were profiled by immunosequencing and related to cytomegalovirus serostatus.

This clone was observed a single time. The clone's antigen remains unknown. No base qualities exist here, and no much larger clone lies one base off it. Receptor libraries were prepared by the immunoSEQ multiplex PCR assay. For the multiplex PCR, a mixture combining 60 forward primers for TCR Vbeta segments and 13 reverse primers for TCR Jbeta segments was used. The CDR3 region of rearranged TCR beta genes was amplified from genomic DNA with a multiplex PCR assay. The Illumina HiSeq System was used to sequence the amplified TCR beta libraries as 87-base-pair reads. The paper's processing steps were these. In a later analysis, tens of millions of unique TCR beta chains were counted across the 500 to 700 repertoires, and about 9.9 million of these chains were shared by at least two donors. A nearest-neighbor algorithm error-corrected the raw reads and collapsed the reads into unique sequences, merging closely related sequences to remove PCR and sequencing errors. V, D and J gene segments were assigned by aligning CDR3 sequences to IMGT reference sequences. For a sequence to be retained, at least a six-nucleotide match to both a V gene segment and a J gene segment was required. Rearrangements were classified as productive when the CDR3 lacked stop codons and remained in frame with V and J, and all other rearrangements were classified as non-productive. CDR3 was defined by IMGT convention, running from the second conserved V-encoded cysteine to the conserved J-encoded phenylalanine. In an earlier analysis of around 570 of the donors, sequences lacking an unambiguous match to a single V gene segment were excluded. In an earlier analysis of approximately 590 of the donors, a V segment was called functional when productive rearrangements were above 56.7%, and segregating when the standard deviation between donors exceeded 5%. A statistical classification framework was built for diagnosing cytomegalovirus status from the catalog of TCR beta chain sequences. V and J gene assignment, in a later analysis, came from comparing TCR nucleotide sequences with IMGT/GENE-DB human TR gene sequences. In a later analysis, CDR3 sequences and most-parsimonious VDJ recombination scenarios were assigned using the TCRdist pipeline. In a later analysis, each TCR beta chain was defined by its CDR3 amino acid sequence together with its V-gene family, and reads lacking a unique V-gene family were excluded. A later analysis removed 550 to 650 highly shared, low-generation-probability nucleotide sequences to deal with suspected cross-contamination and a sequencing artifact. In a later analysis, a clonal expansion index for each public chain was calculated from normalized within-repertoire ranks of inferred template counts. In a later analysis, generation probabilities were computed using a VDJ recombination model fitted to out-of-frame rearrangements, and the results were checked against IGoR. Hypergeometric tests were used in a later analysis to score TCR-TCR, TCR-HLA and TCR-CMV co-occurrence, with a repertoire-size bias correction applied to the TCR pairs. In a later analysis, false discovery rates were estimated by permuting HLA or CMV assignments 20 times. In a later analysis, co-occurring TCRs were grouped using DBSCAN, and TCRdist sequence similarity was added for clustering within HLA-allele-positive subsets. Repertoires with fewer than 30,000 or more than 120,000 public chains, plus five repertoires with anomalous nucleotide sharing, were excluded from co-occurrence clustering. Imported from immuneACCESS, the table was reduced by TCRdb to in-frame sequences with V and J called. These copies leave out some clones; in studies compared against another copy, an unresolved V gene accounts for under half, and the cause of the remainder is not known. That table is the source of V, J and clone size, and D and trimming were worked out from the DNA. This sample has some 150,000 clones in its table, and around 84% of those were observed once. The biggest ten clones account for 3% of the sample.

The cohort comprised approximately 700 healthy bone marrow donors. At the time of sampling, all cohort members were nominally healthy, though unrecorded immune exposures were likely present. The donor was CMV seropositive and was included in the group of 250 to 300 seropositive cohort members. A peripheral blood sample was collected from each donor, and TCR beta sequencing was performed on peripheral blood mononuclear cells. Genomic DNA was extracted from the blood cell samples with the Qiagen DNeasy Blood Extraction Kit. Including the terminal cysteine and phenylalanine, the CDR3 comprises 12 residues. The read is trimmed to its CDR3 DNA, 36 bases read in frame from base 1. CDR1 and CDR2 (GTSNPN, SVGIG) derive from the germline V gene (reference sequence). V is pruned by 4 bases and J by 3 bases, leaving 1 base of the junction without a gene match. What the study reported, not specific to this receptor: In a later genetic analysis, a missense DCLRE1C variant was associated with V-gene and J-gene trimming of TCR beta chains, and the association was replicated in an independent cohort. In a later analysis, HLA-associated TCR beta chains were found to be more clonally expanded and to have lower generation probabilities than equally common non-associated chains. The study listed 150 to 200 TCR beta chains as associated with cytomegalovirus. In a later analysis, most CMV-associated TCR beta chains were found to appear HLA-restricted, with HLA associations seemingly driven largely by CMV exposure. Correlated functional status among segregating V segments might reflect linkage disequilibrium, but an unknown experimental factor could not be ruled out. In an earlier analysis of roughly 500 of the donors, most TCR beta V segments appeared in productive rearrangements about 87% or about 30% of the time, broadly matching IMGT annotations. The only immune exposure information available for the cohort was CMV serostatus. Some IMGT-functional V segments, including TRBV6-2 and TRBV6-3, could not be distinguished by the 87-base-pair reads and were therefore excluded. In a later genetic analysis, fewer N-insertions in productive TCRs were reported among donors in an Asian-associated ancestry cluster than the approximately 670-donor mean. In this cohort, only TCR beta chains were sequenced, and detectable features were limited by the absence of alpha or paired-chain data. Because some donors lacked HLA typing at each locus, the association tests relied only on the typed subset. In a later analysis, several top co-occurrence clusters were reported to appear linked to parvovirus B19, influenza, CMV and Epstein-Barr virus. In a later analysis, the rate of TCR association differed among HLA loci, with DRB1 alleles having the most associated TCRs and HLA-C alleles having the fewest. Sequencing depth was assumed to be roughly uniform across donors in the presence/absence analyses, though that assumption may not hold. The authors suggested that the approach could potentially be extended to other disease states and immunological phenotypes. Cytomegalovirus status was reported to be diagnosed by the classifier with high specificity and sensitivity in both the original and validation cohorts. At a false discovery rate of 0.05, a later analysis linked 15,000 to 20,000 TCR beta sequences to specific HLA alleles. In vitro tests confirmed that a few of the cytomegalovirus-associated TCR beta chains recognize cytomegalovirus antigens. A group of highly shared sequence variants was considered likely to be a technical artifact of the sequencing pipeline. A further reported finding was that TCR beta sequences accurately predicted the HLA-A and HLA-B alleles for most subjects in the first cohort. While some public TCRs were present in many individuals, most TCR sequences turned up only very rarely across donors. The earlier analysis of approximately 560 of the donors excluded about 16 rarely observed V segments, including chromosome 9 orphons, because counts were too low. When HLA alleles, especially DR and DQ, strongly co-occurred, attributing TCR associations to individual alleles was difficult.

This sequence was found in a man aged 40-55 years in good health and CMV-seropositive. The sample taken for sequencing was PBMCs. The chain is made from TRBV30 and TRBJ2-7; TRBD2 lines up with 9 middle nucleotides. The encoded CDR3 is CAWKTSGYEQYF. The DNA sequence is TGTGCCTGGAAGACTAGCGGCTACGAGCAGTACTTC.